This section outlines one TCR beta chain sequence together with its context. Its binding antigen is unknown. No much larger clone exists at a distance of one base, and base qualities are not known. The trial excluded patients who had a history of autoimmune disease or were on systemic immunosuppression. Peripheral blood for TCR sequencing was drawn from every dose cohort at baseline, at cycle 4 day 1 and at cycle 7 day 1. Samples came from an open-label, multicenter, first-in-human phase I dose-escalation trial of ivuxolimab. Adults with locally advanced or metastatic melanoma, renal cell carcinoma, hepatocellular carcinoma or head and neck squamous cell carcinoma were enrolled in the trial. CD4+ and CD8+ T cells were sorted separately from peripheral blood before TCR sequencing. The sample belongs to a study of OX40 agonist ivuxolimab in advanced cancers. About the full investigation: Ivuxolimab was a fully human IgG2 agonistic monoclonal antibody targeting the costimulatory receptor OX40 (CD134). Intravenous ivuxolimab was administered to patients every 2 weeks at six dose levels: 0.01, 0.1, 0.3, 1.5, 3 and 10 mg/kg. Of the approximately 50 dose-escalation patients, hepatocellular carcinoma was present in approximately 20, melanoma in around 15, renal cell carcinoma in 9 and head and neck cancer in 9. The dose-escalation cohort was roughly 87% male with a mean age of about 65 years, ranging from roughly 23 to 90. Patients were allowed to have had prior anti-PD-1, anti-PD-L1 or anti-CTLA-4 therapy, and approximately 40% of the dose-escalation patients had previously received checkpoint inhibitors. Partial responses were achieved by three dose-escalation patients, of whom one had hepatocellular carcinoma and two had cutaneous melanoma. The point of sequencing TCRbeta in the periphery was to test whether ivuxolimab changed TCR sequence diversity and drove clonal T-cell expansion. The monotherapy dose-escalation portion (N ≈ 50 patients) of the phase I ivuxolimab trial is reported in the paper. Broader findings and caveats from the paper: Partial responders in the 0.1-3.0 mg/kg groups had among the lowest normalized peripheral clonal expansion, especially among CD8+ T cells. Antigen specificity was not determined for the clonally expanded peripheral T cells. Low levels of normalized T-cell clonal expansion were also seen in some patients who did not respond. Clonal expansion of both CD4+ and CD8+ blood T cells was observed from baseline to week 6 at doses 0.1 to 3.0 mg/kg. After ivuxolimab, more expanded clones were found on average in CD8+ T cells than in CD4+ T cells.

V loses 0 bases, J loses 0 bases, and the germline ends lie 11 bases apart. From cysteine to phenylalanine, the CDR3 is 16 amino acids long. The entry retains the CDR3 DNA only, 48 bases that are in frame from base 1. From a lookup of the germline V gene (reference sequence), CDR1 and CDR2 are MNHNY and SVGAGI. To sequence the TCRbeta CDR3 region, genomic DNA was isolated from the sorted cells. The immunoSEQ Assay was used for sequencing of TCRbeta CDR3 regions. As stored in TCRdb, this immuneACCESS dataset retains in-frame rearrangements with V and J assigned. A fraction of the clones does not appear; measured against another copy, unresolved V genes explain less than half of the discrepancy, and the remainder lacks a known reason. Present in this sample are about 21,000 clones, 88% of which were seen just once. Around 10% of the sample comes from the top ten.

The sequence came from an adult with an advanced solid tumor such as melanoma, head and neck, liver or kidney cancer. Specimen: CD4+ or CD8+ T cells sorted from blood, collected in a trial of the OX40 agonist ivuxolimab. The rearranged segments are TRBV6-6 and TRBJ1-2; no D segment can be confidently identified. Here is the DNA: TGTGCCAGCAGTTACTCGCCGGCAGGTACTAACTATGGCTACACCTTC. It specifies CASSYSPAGTNYGYTF.